This T cell receptor (beta chain) was recovered during a study of identical twins. V dropped 9 bases and J dropped 2 bases, with 3 bases sitting between them. CDR3 length equals 10 residues. Germline assignment: CDR1 KGHDR and CDR2 SFDVKD. With regard to this clonotype: Its target is unknown.

Regarding the study as a whole: Conclusions were based on cross-sectional statistical analysis, without following the same donors.

Via MiXCR, TCRdb re-called the 5' RACE reads, giving one row per CDR3 protein. The repertoire holds 600,000 to 800,000 distinct CDR3 sequences, with 21% as singletons. The same sample was also used in a study of T cells expressing NK-cell markers. That report adds: Most of the eight sequenced donors were HCMV-seropositive; one was seronegative.

The chain recombines TRBV24-1 with TRBJ1-2; no clear D gene. The specimen was PBMCs. The receptor's source is a woman aged 18-29 years in good health. In DNA form, the CDR3 reads TGTGCCACCGCGAACTATGGCTACACCTTC. Its translation is CATANYGYTF.